A single sample gave rise to the 14 T cell receptor beta chains below, sequenced in a study of cytomegalovirus exposure and HLA in healthy donors. Primers for the PCR totalled 60 Vbeta and 13 Jbeta. The table came from immunoSEQ multiplex PCR; TCRdb's copy has only in-frame clones and leaves some out. The sample shows roughly 110,000 clones, 74% of them seen only once. Input material: PBMCs. Receptors originate from a middle-aged woman in good health and CMV-seropositive.

The V and J genes are TRBV5-4 and TRBJ2-3, with 7 bases aligning to TRBD1. The CDR3 is 14 residues long. The germline gives CDR1 SGHNT, CDR2 YYREEE (reference sequence). V shed 4 bases, J shed 4 bases, and the junction held 6 bases outside the gene matches. CDR3 in amino acids: CASSVPGQADTQYF. In nucleotides, the CDR3 is TGTGCCAGCAGCGTGCCCGGACAGGCAGATACGCAGTATTTT.

The chain has TRBV10-3 and TRBJ1-1; tentatively, D is TRBD1 (5 bases). Germline CDR1 and CDR2: ENHRY and SYGVKD. This CDR3 contains 13 residues. V lost 10 bases, J lost 3 bases, and 15 bases lay in between. The DNA for the CDR3 is TGTGCCAGCACTTGGGGGGTTGACACTGAAGCTTTCTTT. This encodes CASTWGVDTEAFF.

This rearrangement joins TRBV27 to TRBJ2-3; 12 nucleotides line up with TRBD2. Trimming removed 2 bases from V and 4 bases from J; junction bases left unmatched: 4. There are 16 residues in the CDR3. Germline-derived CDR1 and CDR2 are MNHEY and SMNVEV (reference sequence). CDR3 region: CASSLLTSGGSDTQYF. In nucleotides, the CDR3 is TGTGCCAGCAGTTTACTGACTAGCGGGGGTTCAGATACGCAGTATTTT.

This rearrangement joins TRBV7-8 to TRBJ1-4; no clear D gene. The germline V gene has CDR1 SGHVS and CDR2 FQNEAQ. Trimming left V 4 bases short and J 5 bases short, with 5 bases between. This CDR3 region has 12 residues. CDR3: CASSYTNEKLFF. The CDR3 nucleotides read TGTGCCAGCAGCTACACCAATGAAAAACTGTTTTTT.

The gene calls are TRBV18 and TRBJ1-2; D is possibly TRBD1 (5 bases). The V gene lost 6 bases and the J gene lost 4 bases, with 12 bases spanning the gap. This CDR3 has 13 amino acids. Germline V CDR1 and CDR2: KGHSH, LQKENI. The CDR3 DNA sequence: TGTGCCAGCTCCCACGACAGAAGCTATGGCTACACCTTC. It translates to CASSHDRSYGYTF.

V usage is TRBV7-9 and J usage is TRBJ1-1; D gene unclear. Germline V gene data show CDR1 as SEHNR and CDR2 as FQNEAQ (reference sequence). CDR3 length equals 14 residues. Trimming took 2 bases from V and 0 from J, leaving 7 bases between them. The CDR3 DNA sequence: TGTGCCAGCAGCTTACACACCTTGAACACTGAAGCTTTCTTT. Its protein product is CASSLHTLNTEAFF. The whole variable domain, remainder taken from reference TRBV7-9 and TRBJ1-1, is DTGVSQNPRHKITKRGQNVTFRCDPISEHNRLYWYRQTLGQGPEFLTYFQNEAQLEKSRLLSDRFSAERPKGSFSTLEIQRTEQGDSAMYLCASSLHTLNTEAFFGQGTRLTVV.

This clone has a single count. This chain joins TRBV2 and TRBJ1-2; tentatively, D is TRBD1 (5 bases). The CDR3 runs 11 residues. The ends were cut back, 8 bases at V and 4 bases at J, with 8 bases in the middle. Germline CDR1 is SNHLY and CDR2 is FYNNEI. The CDR3 loop reads CASFGGYGYTF. DNA of the CDR3: TGTGCCAGCTTCGGGGGCTATGGCTACACCTTC.

As DNA, the CDR3 is TGCGCCAGCAGCCAAGTGGGAAGGGGCCTCAATCAGCCCCAGCATTTT. Its protein product is CASSQVGRGLNQPQHF. The chain is built from TRBV4-1 and TRBJ1-5; D possibly corresponds to TRBD1 (5 bases). Deletions cut 1 base from V and 3 bases from J, with 13 bases between. The CDR3 is 16 amino acids. Germline CDR1 MGHRA, CDR2 YSYEKL.

This chain connects TRBV18 to TRBJ2-1, with TRBD2 matching 12 bases. Germline-derived CDR1 and CDR2 are KGHSH and LQKENI. CDR3 length: 14 residues. V shed 3 bases, J shed 7 bases, and the junction held 1 base outside the gene matches. The CDR3 is CASSPGLAGNEQFF. The CDR3 DNA follows: TGTGCCAGCTCACCCGGACTAGCGGGGAATGAGCAGTTCTTC. The full variable domain, completed using reference TRBV18 and TRBJ2-1, is NAGVMQNPRHLVRRRGQEARLRCSPMKGHSHVYWYRQLPEEGLKFMVYLQKENIIDESGMPKERFSAEFPKEGPSILRIQQVVRGDSAAYFCASSPGLAGNEQFFGPGTRLTVL.

V gene TRBV4-1 combines with J gene TRBJ2-1; 9 bases line up with TRBD1. The V segment lost 1 base and the J segment 4 bases; nucleotides outside the gene matches: 5. The germline V gene has CDR1 MGHRA and CDR2 YSYEKL. The CDR3 spans 16 residues. The CDR3 DNA follows: TGCGCCAGCAGCCAAGGGCCGGGACAGGGTTACAATGAGCAGTTCTTC. Its protein is CASSQGPGQGYNEQFF.

In its sample, this clone was seen a few times. The genes are TRBV29-1 and TRBJ2-1; 9 bases agree with TRBD2. The CDR3 is 13 amino acids. In germline, CDR1 is SQVTM, CDR2 ANQGSEA. CDR3 in amino acids: CGISGGRYNEQFF. CDR3 nucleotide sequence: TGCGGGATTAGCGGGGGCCGGTACAATGAGCAGTTCTTC.

The rearrangement joins TRBV29-1 to TRBJ2-5; TRBD1 matches 9 bases. Per germline, CDR1 SQVTM and CDR2 ANQGSEA. The CDR3 spans 13 residues. V lost 8 bases and J lost 11; bases outside the gene matches: 15. CDR3 residues: CSPRDRVRAGQYF. The CDR3 nucleotides read TGCAGCCCAAGGGACAGGGTAAGGGCGGGGCAGTACTTC.

V is TRBV2 and J is TRBJ2-7; tentative D call: TRBD2 (6 bases). Germline V gene data show CDR1 as SNHLY and CDR2 as FYNNEI. The V and J ends lost 8 bases and 5 bases respectively, with 16 bases between them. The CDR3 sequence is 13 residues long. The CDR3 DNA reads as TGTGCCAGCCTTAACCGGGGGTTAGACGAGCAGTACTTC. Translated, it gives CASLNRGLDEQYF.

This clone has only a few counts. The chain uses TRBV7-3 and TRBJ2-6; tentatively, D is TRBD1 (5 bases). V lost 5 bases and J lost 0, with 8 bases in between. Germline loops: CDR1 SGHTA, CDR2 FQGTGA. The CDR3 is 15 residues long. The CDR3 bases are TGTGCCAGCAGCGACAGTTACTCTGGGGCCAACGTCCTGACTTTC. Translation gives CASSDSYSGANVLTF.